The 28 T cell receptor beta chains listed next were all sequenced from one sample in a study of cytomegalovirus exposure and HLA in healthy donors. Primers for the PCR totalled 60 Vbeta and 13 Jbeta. The assay was immunoSEQ multiplex PCR, and TCRdb's table has in-frame clones only and misses some. In all, the sample yields about 130,000 clones. The specimen was PBMCs. The receptors derive from a man aged 18 to 29 in good health and CMV-seronegative.

V and J are TRBV27 and TRBJ2-3; 16 bases map to TRBD2. The germline gives CDR1 MNHEY, CDR2 SMNVEV (reference sequence). This CDR3 region has 17 residues. The junction had 5 bases not matched to a gene; V was cut back by 3 bases and J by 5 bases. This chain's CDR3 is CASSFVGLAGGLDTQYF. CDR3 in DNA: TGTGCCAGCAGTTTCGTGGGACTAGCGGGAGGGCTAGATACGCAGTATTTT.

The J gene is TRBJ2-7, the V gene TRBV6-5; possibly TRBD2 for D (6 bases). This CDR3 is built from 14 residues. Germline CDR1 and CDR2: MNHEY and SVGAGI. V lost 6 bases and J lost 0, with 12 bases in between. The CDR3 spells CASRSGLLSYEQYF. As DNA, the CDR3 is TGTGCCAGCAGGTCGGGACTCCTCTCCTACGAGCAGTACTTC.

The gene calls are TRBV11-2 and TRBJ2-7; TRBD1 might be the D (5 bases). The ends were cut back, 5 bases at V and 2 bases at J, with 13 bases in the middle. Germline V gives CDR1 SGHAT, CDR2 FQNNGV. The CDR3 loop spans 14 amino acids. CDR3: CASSEEGVTYEQYF. The CDR3 nucleotides are TGTGCCAGCAGCGAAGAAGGGGTTACCTACGAGCAGTACTTC. Drawing the rest from reference TRBV11-2 and TRBJ2-7, the complete variable domain is EAGVAQSPRYKIIEKRQSVAFWCNPISGHATLYWYQQILGQGPKLLIQFQNNGVVDDSQLPKDRFSAERLKGVDSTLKIQPAKLEDSAVYLCASSEEGVTYEQYFGPGTRLTVT.

The chain recombines TRBV7-2 with TRBJ2-7, with 7 bases identical to TRBD2. The CDR3 is made up of 17 amino acids. Germline trimming cut 5 bases from V and 2 bases from J; bases unmatched to any gene: 15. Germline assignment: CDR1 SGHTA and CDR2 FQGNSA. CDR3 DNA: TGTGCCAGCAGCGGACAATGGCTGCGGGAGAAAGCCTACGAGCAGTACTTC. This translates into CASSGQWLREKAYEQYF.

Comment on this clone: The junction departs from the called germline gene at one end, perhaps through a read error. In DNA, the CDR3 is TGTGCTAGCAGCTTATCCTGGACAGGGAGCTCCTACAATGAGCAGTTCTTC. Translating it yields CASSLSWTGSSYNEQFF. The chain combines TRBV7-7 with TRBJ2-1; 8 bases are shared with TRBD1. Germline V gene lookup returns CDR1 SSHAT and CDR2 FNYEAQ (reference sequence). The CDR3 loop spans 17 amino acids.

This chain uses TRBV7-6 with TRBJ1-5, with TRBD1 matching 9 bases. This CDR3 comprises 15 residues. With 3 bases clipped from V and 5 bases from J, the junction kept 5 bases outside the gene matches. Germline values: CDR1 SGHVS, CDR2 FNYEAQ. CDR3 region: CASSLTGGEDQPQHF. DNA for the CDR3: TGTGCCAGCAGCTTGACAGGGGGTGAGGATCAGCCCCAGCATTTT.

As DNA, the CDR3 is TGTGCCAGCAGTTACACAGGGAAAGCTTCACCCCTCCACTTT. This gives the protein CASSYTGKASPLHF. The rearrangement joins TRBV6-5 to TRBJ1-6, with D perhaps matching TRBD1 (6 bases). There are 14 residues in the CDR3. V dropped 2 bases and J dropped 9 bases, with 11 bases sitting between them. Germline-derived CDR1 and CDR2 are MNHEY and SVGAGI.

This rearrangement joins TRBV15 to TRBJ2-7; weak D call: TRBD1 (7 bases). V shed 2 bases and J shed 1 base, with 15 bases lying between them. CDR3 length: 16 amino acids. Germline CDR1 reads LNHNV; CDR2 reads YYDKDF (reference sequence). CDR3 loop: CATSRRLQGGSYEQYF. DNA of the CDR3: TGTGCCACCAGCAGACGGTTGCAGGGGGGATCCTACGAGCAGTACTTC.

This sequence joins TRBV7-2 and TRBJ2-7, with 7 positions matching TRBD1. Germline CDR1 and CDR2: SGHTA and FQGNSA. V lost 5 bases, J lost 5 bases, and 9 bases stayed unmatched. There are 14 residues in the CDR3. CDR3: CASSPRTGSNEQYF. DNA of the CDR3: TGTGCCAGCAGCCCTCGGACAGGTAGCAACGAGCAGTACTTC.

J is TRBJ2-7 and V is TRBV18; 7 bases match TRBD1. CDR1 and CDR2 from the germline V gene are KGHSH and LQKENI. J lost 2 bases, V lost 1 base, and 5 bases had no gene match. The CDR3 is made up of 15 amino acids. CDR3: CASSPQSGGTYEQYF. The CDR3 DNA follows: TGTGCCAGCTCACCACAGTCAGGGGGTACCTACGAGCAGTACTTC.

This chain connects TRBV7-9 to TRBJ2-5, with D possibly TRBD2 on 6 matching bases. The length of the CDR3 is 15 residues. V was shortened by 1 base and J by 2 bases, with 11 bases between the two germline ends. CDR1 and CDR2 (germline): SEHNR, FQNEAQ (reference sequence). The CDR3 DNA reads TGTGCCAGCAGCTTAGGTAGCGGCGCTCAAGAGACCCAGTACTTC. Encoded protein: CASSLGSGAQETQYF.

The chain combines TRBV6-4 with TRBJ2-7; no definite D call. Per germline, CDR1 MRHNA and CDR2 SNTAGT. This CDR3 region has 9 residues. V was pared by 10 bases and J by 11 bases, with 12 bases between. As DNA, the CDR3 is TGTGCCACCCAGGCCGTCAAGTACTTC. It yields the protein CATQAVKYF.

The rearrangement links TRBV30 to TRBJ2-2; D not certain. CDR3 length equals 13 residues. From germline, CDR1 is GTSNPN and CDR2 SVGIG (reference sequence). V was shortened by 0 bases and J by 4 bases, with 6 bases between the two germline ends. For the CDR3, the DNA is TGTGCCTGGAGTGTGGCATCCACCGGGGAGCTGTTTTTT. The encoded protein is CAWSVASTGELFF.

The chain has TRBV4-2 and TRBJ2-1; 10 bases fit TRBD1. J lost 4 bases, V lost 2 bases, and 2 bases had no gene match. The CDR3 is 15 residues long. Germline assignment: CDR1 LGHNA and CDR2 YNFKEQ. As DNA, the CDR3 is TGTGCCAGCAGCCAACCGGGACAGGGGTACAATGAGCAGTTCTTC. Protein sequence: CASSQPGQGYNEQFF.

The V gene is TRBV27, the J gene TRBJ1-5; no clear D. Per germline, CDR1 MNHEY and CDR2 SMNVEV (reference sequence). The CDR3 sequence is 18 residues long. V shed 5 bases and J shed 1 base, with 21 bases lying between them. The CDR3 DNA sequence: TGTGCCAGCAGTCCTCGGTTCGGGGAGGGCCGGAGCAATCAGCCCCAGCATTTT. Its protein is CASSPRFGEGRSNQPQHF.

V gene TRBV11-2 combines with J gene TRBJ2-3, with D possibly matching TRBD2 (7 bases). In germline, CDR1 is SGHAT, CDR2 FQNNGV. V lost 2 bases to trimming and J lost 8 bases, with 23 bases between them. The CDR3 loop spans 17 amino acids. Here the CDR3 reads CASSLSGGGLGLVTQYF. The CDR3 region has the DNA TGTGCCAGCAGCTTAAGTGGCGGGGGCCTTGGATTGGTTACGCAGTATTTT.

The V and J genes are TRBV27 and TRBJ1-3; perhaps TRBD1 as D (6 bases). The V and J ends lost 4 bases and 2 bases respectively, with 6 bases between them. CDR3 size: 13 residues. CDR1 is MNHEY and CDR2 is SMNVEV in the germline V gene (reference sequence). The CDR3 sequence is CASSWTAGNTIYF. CDR3 DNA sequence: TGTGCCAGCAGTTGGACAGCTGGAAACACCATATATTTT.

This chain joins TRBV6-1 and TRBJ2-7; D remains ambiguous. The germline CDR1 and CDR2 sequences are MNHNS and SASEGT. There are 13 residues in the CDR3. The germline V and J ends were trimmed by 8 bases and 2 bases, with 13 bases remaining between them. CDR3 coding DNA: TGTGCCAGCGGTCCCCAAGAGCCCTACGAGCAGTACTTC. Encoded protein: CASGPQEPYEQYF.

The J gene is TRBJ2-5, the V gene TRBV5-1; TRBD2 might be the D (5 bases). Germline-derived CDR1 and CDR2 are SGHRS and YFSETQ. Trimming removed 0 bases from V and 5 bases from J, with 11 bases in between. This CDR3 is 14 amino acids long. The CDR3 DNA reads TGCGCCAGCAGCTTGGGGGGAGTCGGGGAGACCCAGTACTTC. Protein sequence: CASSLGGVGETQYF. Filled out from reference TRBV5-1 and TRBJ2-5, the complete variable domain reads KAGVTQTPRYLIKTRGQQVTLSCSPISGHRSVSWYQQTPGQGLQFLFEYFSETQRNKGNFPGRFSGRQFSNSRSEMNVSTLELGDSALYLCASSLGGVGETQYFGPGTRLLVL.

This chain joins TRBV6-5 and TRBJ2-1, with TRBD2 identical over 8 bases. CDR3 length: 14 residues. Germline CDR1 and CDR2: MNHEY and SVGAGI. J lost 4 bases, V lost 5 bases, and 4 bases had no gene match. CDR3 coding DNA: TGTGCCAGCAGTGTAGCGGGACTGTACAATGAGCAGTTCTTC. It is translated as CASSVAGLYNEQFF.

The rearrangement uses TRBV10-2 and TRBJ2-5; D is perhaps TRBD1 (5 bases). From germline, CDR1 is WSHSY and CDR2 SAAADI. Trimming pared 7 bases from V and 5 bases from J, leaving 17 bases between. The CDR3 is 14 amino acids. In nucleotides, the CDR3 is TGCGCCAGCACCTCCCGAGGCAGGGTGGAGACCCAGTACTTC. Its translation: CASTSRGRVETQYF.

This chain joins TRBV7-9 and TRBJ1-3, with TRBD1 matching over 8 bases. V was clipped by 5 bases and J by 2 bases; unmatched bases: 2. Germline V gene lookup returns CDR1 SEHNR and CDR2 FQNEAQ (reference sequence). This CDR3 has 14 residues. The CDR3 DNA sequence: TGTGCCAGCAGCCTGACAGGGGCTGGAAACACCATATATTTT. Amino acids: CASSLTGAGNTIYF.

V and J are TRBV7-9 and TRBJ2-5; 9 bases map to TRBD1. Germline V gene lookup returns CDR1 SEHNR and CDR2 FQNEAQ (reference sequence). The CDR3 has 14 amino acids. Trimming took 4 bases from V and 5 from J; bases not matched to a gene: 5. This CDR3 is CASSSDRGQETQYF. The DNA of the CDR3 is TGTGCCAGCAGCTCGGACAGGGGCCAGGAGACCCAGTACTTC.

The rearrangement links TRBV10-3 to TRBJ2-7; D gene unclear. V lost 0 bases to trimming and J lost 0 bases, with 12 bases between them. CDR3 length: 16 amino acids. Germline assignment: CDR1 ENHRY and CDR2 SYGVKD. For the CDR3, the DNA is TGTGCCATCAGTGAGTCGAGTACGGGTAGCTCCTACGAGCAGTACTTC. Translated: CAISESSTGSSYEQYF.

About this clone itself: Germline and junction disagree at one end, which may indicate a read error. This chain joins TRBV19 and TRBJ2-2, with 7 bases identical to TRBD1. CDR1 is LNHDA, CDR2 SQIVND, per germline (reference sequence). This CDR3 is 15 amino acids long. CDR3 bases: TGTGCCACTAGTCCCGGGACAGCGAACACCGGGGAGCTGTTTTTT. It yields the protein CATSPGTANTGELFF.

The chain uses TRBV14 and TRBJ2-3, with D tentatively TRBD2 (6 bases). Trimming took 3 bases from V and 2 from J, leaving 6 bases between them. Germline V CDR1 and CDR2: SGHDN, FVKESK. The CDR3 contains 13 residues. As DNA, the CDR3 is TGTGCCAGCAGCCAGCGGGACACAGATACGCAGTATTTT. This codes for CASSQRDTDTQYF.

V usage is TRBV6-6 and J usage is TRBJ1-2; D possibly corresponds to TRBD1 (6 bases). Germline CDR1 MNHNY, CDR2 SVGAGI (reference sequence). V was shortened by 5 bases and J by 8 bases, with 15 bases between the two germline ends. CDR3 length: 13 amino acids. Written as DNA, the CDR3 is TGTGCCAGCAGTCCTTCGGCAGGGGCGGGCTACACCTTC. This encodes CASSPSAGAGYTF.

V and J are TRBV9 and TRBJ2-2; the match to TRBD2 covers 9 bases. Trimming at V came to 4 bases and at J to 3 bases, leaving 10 bases not matched to a gene. This CDR3 contains 17 residues. Per the germline V gene, CDR1 is SGDLS and CDR2 is YYNGEE. CDR3 bases: TGTGCCAGCAGCCGGCCGCGGGAGGGCCAGGACACCGGGGAGCTGTTTTTT. It encodes CASSRPREGQDTGELFF.